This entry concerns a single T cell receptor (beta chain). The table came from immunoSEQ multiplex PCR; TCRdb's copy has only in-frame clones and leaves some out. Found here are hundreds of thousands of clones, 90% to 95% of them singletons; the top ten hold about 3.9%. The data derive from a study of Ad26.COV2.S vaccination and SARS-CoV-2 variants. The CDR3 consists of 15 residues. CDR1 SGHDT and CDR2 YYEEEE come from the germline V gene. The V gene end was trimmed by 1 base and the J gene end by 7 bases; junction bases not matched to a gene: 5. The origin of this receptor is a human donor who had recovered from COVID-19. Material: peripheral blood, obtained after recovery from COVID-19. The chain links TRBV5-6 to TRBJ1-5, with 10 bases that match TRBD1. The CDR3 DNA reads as TGTGCCAGCAGCTTGACCGGGACAGGGGTACAGCCCCAGCATTTT. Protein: CASSLTGTGVQPQHF.